These 12 T cell receptor beta chains were sequenced from one sample in a study of T-cell memory formation after mild COVID-19. Via MiXCR, TCRdb re-called the 5' RACE reads, giving one row per CDR3 protein. This sample yields approximately 340,000 distinct CDR3 sequences, of which 10% to 15% are seen a single time; about a fifth belongs to the top ten. Sequencing was performed on PBMCs or a T cell subset sorted from them (not recorded which). These receptors were taken from a man aged 18 to 29 who had mild COVID-19 (a few samples of this study predate the infection). Cell type and time point are not known.

This clonotype was seen more than once but under ten times. The V and J genes are TRBV4-3 and TRBJ2-7; 8 bases line up with TRBD2. Germline assignment: CDR1 LGHNA and CDR2 YSLEER. This CDR3 comprises 15 residues. The junction had 9 bases not matched to a gene; V was cut back by 4 bases and J by 4 bases. CDR3 residues: CASSPAWGGGYEQYF. In DNA, the CDR3 is TGCGCCAGCAGCCCCGCTTGGGGCGGGGGGTACGAGCAGTACTTC.

This rearrangement joins TRBV29-1 to TRBJ2-7; D uncertain. The CDR3 is 12 amino acids. Per the germline V gene, CDR1 is SQVTM and CDR2 is ANQGSEA. V was pared by 5 bases and J by 2 bases, with 10 bases between. The CDR3 loop reads CSVLGETYEQYV. The DNA of the CDR3 is TGCAGCGTTCTTGGGGAAACCTACGAGCAGTACGTC.

This clonotype was seen more than once but under ten times. The chain uses TRBV29-1 and TRBJ2-1; possible D gene TRBD1, 5 bases. Germline V gene lookup returns CDR1 SQVTM and CDR2 ANQGSEA. The length of the CDR3 is 12 residues. The ends were cut back, 3 bases at V and 7 bases at J, with 10 bases in the middle. The CDR3 is CSVDRAGNEQFF. The CDR3 region has the DNA TGCAGCGTTGACAGGGCAGGGAATGAGCAGTTCTTC.

This clonotype was detected only a few times. V is TRBV5-1 and J is TRBJ2-3; perhaps TRBD2 as D (6 bases). Germline values: CDR1 SGHRS, CDR2 YFSETQ. V was clipped by 8 bases and J by 4 bases, with 20 bases between them. The CDR3 totals 15 residues. CDR3 in DNA: TGCGCCAGTGGCCTGTCGGGGAGGTTCGCAGATACGCAGTATTTT. Translation gives CASGLSGRFADTQYF. Variable domain in full (rest from reference TRBV5-1 and TRBJ2-3): KAGVTQTPRYLIKTRGQQVTLSCSPISGHRSVSWYQQTPGQGLQFLFEYFSETQRNKGNFPGRFSGRQFSNSRSEMNVSTLELGDSALYLCASGLSGRFADTQYFGPGTRLTVL.

The rearrangement links TRBV6-1 to TRBJ2-5; D ambiguous. There are 13 residues in the CDR3. Trimming pared 3 bases from V and 2 bases from J, leaving 7 bases between. Germline lookup yields CDR1 MNHNS and CDR2 SASEGT. CDR3 amino acids: CASSDRDQETQYF. The CDR3 DNA sequence: TGTGCCAGCAGTGACCGAGATCAAGAGACCCAGTACTTC.

This clonotype appeared a few times. The V gene is TRBV7-3, the J gene TRBJ1-2; D remains ambiguous. The CDR3 contains 15 residues. The V and J ends lost 5 bases and 5 bases respectively, with 18 bases between them. Germline V gene lookup returns CDR1 SGHTA and CDR2 FQGTGA. CDR3 DNA: TGTGCCAGCAGCCGCTGGAGCCGCGGGAGGTATGGCTACACCTTC. As protein: CASSRWSRGRYGYTF. The whole variable domain, filled in from reference TRBV7-3 and TRBJ1-2, reads GAGVSQTPSNKVTEKGKYVELRCDPISGHTALYWYRQSLGQGPEFLIYFQGTGAADDSGLPNDRFFAVRPEGSVSTLKIQRTERGDSAVYLCASSRWSRGRYGYTFGSGTRLTVV.

This clonotype was counted a few times. This chain links TRBV6-5 with TRBJ2-7; D is unclear. With 5 bases removed from V and 2 bases from J, the gap between germline ends came to 16 bases. The germline gives CDR1 MNHEY, CDR2 SVGAGI. The CDR3 spans 15 residues. The CDR3 is CASSPDPGWPYEQYV. For the CDR3, the DNA is TGTGCCAGCAGTCCCGACCCCGGATGGCCCTACGAGCAGTACGTC.

The gene calls are TRBV7-8 and TRBJ1-1; D remains ambiguous. The CDR3 spans 13 residues. Trimming left V 5 bases short and J 4 bases short, with 11 bases between. Germline V gene data show CDR1 as SGHVS and CDR2 as FQNEAQ. CDR3 loop: CASSPLRATEAFF. In DNA, the CDR3 is TGTGCCAGCAGCCCCCTGCGGGCCACTGAAGCTTTCTTT.

This clonotype was seen a handful of times. V usage is TRBV12-3 or TRBV12-4 and J usage is TRBJ1-2; no firm D call. V was trimmed by 0 bases and J by 5 bases, leaving 10 bases between them. The CDR3 consists of 14 residues. CDR3 nucleotide sequence: TGTGCCAGCAGTTTAGCCACGGCCACATATGGCTACACCTTC. Protein sequence: CASSLATATYGYTF.

This clonotype came up a few times. The rearrangement uses TRBV27 and TRBJ1-4, with D unresolved. The CDR3 sequence is 13 residues long. In germline, CDR1 is MNHEY, CDR2 SMNVEV (reference sequence). The V and J ends lost 5 bases and 5 bases respectively, with 9 bases between them. This CDR3 is CASSMRKNEKLFF. The CDR3 DNA follows: TGTGCCAGCAGTATGAGAAAAAATGAAAAACTGTTTTTT. The full variable domain, in which reference TRBV27 and TRBJ1-4 provide the parts outside the CDR3, is EAQVTQNPRYLITVTGKKLTVTCSQNMNHEYMSWYRQDPGLGLRQIYYSMNVEVTDKGDVPEGYKVSRKEKRNFPLILESPSPNQTSLYFCASSMRKNEKLFFGSGTQLSVL.

The V call is TRBV7-6, the J call TRBJ1-1, with 10 nucleotides matching TRBD1. The CDR3 covers 14 residues. The germline gives CDR1 SGHVS, CDR2 FNYEAQ. V shed 4 bases, J shed 4 bases, and the junction held 3 bases outside the gene matches. CDR3 bases: TGTGCCAGCAGCTCTTGGACAGGGGGCACTGAAGCTTTCTTT. Its protein is CASSSWTGGTEAFF.

This clonotype was seen at least ten times. The rearrangement joins TRBV5-1 to TRBJ2-5, with D perhaps matching TRBD2 (5 bases). Germline V lookup: CDR1 SGHRS, CDR2 YFSETQ. The CDR3 consists of 15 residues. Trimming pared 0 bases from V and 5 bases from J, leaving 14 bases between. The CDR3 nucleotides read TGCGCCAGCAGCTTGGGAGACTACACCCAGGAGACCCAGTACTTC. Translating it yields CASSLGDYTQETQYF.